This TCR beta chain was observed in a study of identical twins. Healthy Caucasians were all of the donors. TCRdb reprocessed the 5' RACE reads via MiXCR and lists one record per CDR3 protein. This sample has over 600,000 distinct CDR3 sequences, with 21% found just once. There are many counts of this clonotype. The antigen remains unidentified. General study results and limits: The degree of excess twin sharing was weaker in beta out-of-frame sequences.

This CDR3 has 12 amino acids. V was cut by 3 bases and J by 4 bases, with 5 bases left in between. The germline V gene encodes CDR1 SEHNR and CDR2 FQNEAQ (reference sequence). Separately, the same data were catalogued under a study of T cells expressing NK-cell markers. From that study: Sorted CD3+CD56+NKG2C+, CD3+CD56+NKG2C- and CD3+CD56-NKG2C+ T cells supplied TCR beta repertoires. Most of the eight sequenced donors tested HCMV-seropositive; one tested seronegative.

This TCR was sampled from a woman aged 18-30 years in good health. J is TRBJ2-3 and V is TRBV7-9; D ambiguous. Sequencing was done on a sample of PBMCs. The DNA of the CDR3 is TGTGCCAGCAGCTTGTTTTCAGATACGCAGTATTTT. It specifies CASSLFSDTQYF. Full variable domain (rest looked up from reference TRBV7-9 and TRBJ2-3): DTGVSQNPRHKITKRGQNVTFRCDPISEHNRLYWYRQTLGQGPEFLTYFQNEAQLEKSRLLSDRFSAERPKGSFSTLEIQRTEQGDSAMYLCASSLFSDTQYFGPGTRLTVL.